This T cell receptor (beta chain) was documented in a study of regulatory T cells in long-lasting Graves disease. Trimming took off 3 bases at V and 3 bases at J, with 9 bases between the two ends. Germline CDR1 LGHNA, CDR2 YNFKEQ. The CDR3 runs 13 residues. TCR beta libraries were built with iRepertoire HTBI primers and Arm-PCR of CDR3 regions. TCRdb used MiXCR to reprocess the multiplex PCR reads, holding one entry per CDR3 protein. This sample yields around 420,000 distinct CDR3 sequences, of which 15% are seen a single time; about 8.3% belongs to the top ten. Time point meaning: newly diagnosed GD, antithyroid drugs for less than 3 months. PBMC-extracted RNA yielded the TCR library. The same specimen was also included in a second study, on T cells in Graves' hyperthyroidism and ophthalmopathy. From that paper: The TCR CDR3 was amplified in a first-round RT-PCR using the HTBI primer set. Most thyroid clonotypes with frequency above 0.001 were detected in blood. Ophthalmopathy, as predicted by the model, came a median 6.5 months after the prediction.

Sample: peripheral blood mononuclear cells (PBMCs), taken at new diagnosis, from a patient treated with antithyroid drugs. The clonotype was recovered from a woman between 35 and 50 years old with Graves disease. The chain recombines TRBV4-2 with TRBJ2-7; TRBD1 is a possible D gene (6 bases). In DNA, the CDR3 is TGTGCCAGCAGCCAGGCAGGGGACTACGAGCAGTACTTC. Translated, it gives CASSQAGDYEQYF.